Listed here are 17 T cell receptor beta chains from one sample, sequenced in a study of cytomegalovirus exposure and HLA in healthy donors. PCR primers comprised 60 Vbeta and 13 Jbeta primers. TCRdb keeps only in-frame clones here, not all; method: immunoSEQ multiplex PCR. The data contain 120,000 to 150,000 clones, roughly two thirds of them singletons. What was sequenced was PBMCs. The receptors stem from a woman in her thirties or forties in good health and CMV-seronegative.

The chain uses TRBV5-4 and TRBJ1-1; D is unclear. Germline-derived CDR1 and CDR2 are SGHNT and YYREEE (reference sequence). The V end lost 2 bases, the J end lost 5 bases, and 7 bases lay between the germline ends. This CDR3 spans 12 amino acids. The CDR3 DNA reads as TGTGCCAGCAGCTTTACGGGGACTGAAGCTTTCTTT. It specifies CASSFTGTEAFF.

The rearrangement uses TRBV18 and TRBJ1-1; D is possibly TRBD1 (5 bases). The CDR3 runs 16 residues. CDR1 and CDR2 (germline): KGHSH, LQKENI. The V end was cut by 3 bases, the J end by 4 bases, with 18 bases between. CDR3 coding DNA: TGTGCCAGCTCACCTACTCACGGCCAGGGAAGCACTGAAGCTTTCTTT. Its translation is CASSPTHGQGSTEAFF.

The rearrangement uses TRBV19 and TRBJ1-2; TRBD1 matches at 8 bases. Germline V gene data show CDR1 as LNHDA and CDR2 as SQIVND (reference sequence). This CDR3 spans 13 amino acids. The V segment lost 3 bases and the J segment 7 bases; nucleotides outside the gene matches: 4. Written as DNA, the CDR3 is TGTGCCAGTAGTATTGGACAGGGCCTTGGCTACACCTTC. This sequence encodes CASSIGQGLGYTF. The complete variable domain, with remaining parts taken from reference TRBV19 and TRBJ1-2, reads DGGITQSPKYLFRKEGQNVTLSCEQNLNHDAMYWYRQDPGQGLRLIYYSQIVNDFQKGDIAEGYSVSREKKESFPLTVTSAQKNPTAFYLCASSIGQGLGYTFGSGTRLTVV.

This sequence joins TRBV7-9 and TRBJ2-7; 7 nucleotides line up with TRBD1. The germline V gene encodes CDR1 SEHNR and CDR2 FQNEAQ (reference sequence). Trimming removed 4 bases from V and 0 bases from J; junction bases left unmatched: 3. The CDR3 is made up of 14 amino acids. CDR3 amino acids: CASSSGTDSYEQYF. CDR3 nucleotides: TGTGCCAGCAGCTCGGGGACAGACTCCTACGAGCAGTACTTC. The full variable domain, with the rest looked up from reference TRBV7-9 and TRBJ2-7, is DTGVSQNPRHKITKRGQNVTFRCDPISEHNRLYWYRQTLGQGPEFLTYFQNEAQLEKSRLLSDRFSAERPKGSFSTLEIQRTEQGDSAMYLCASSSGTDSYEQYFGPGTRLTVT.

The rearrangement uses TRBV10-2 and TRBJ2-2; 12 nucleotides align to TRBD2. This CDR3 region has 16 residues. Germline CDR1 reads WSHSY; CDR2 reads SAAADI. V was pared by 6 bases and J by 7 bases, with 9 bases of the junction left unmatched. CDR3 DNA sequence: TGCGCCAGCAGATACGAGACTAGCGGGGGAGTCGGGGAGCTGTTTTTT. Amino acid sequence: CASRYETSGGVGELFF.

V gene TRBV10-3 combines with J gene TRBJ1-4, with D maybe TRBD1 (6 bases). The germline V and J ends were trimmed by 6 bases and 7 bases, with 12 bases remaining between them. CDR1 is ENHRY and CDR2 is SYGVKD in the germline V gene. The CDR3 contains 13 residues. For the CDR3, the DNA is TGTGCCATCAGCGGGGGGGCTGGTGAAAAACTGTTTTTT. It codes for CAISGGAGEKLFF.

This clone has more than one count but fewer than ten. V gene TRBV6-5 combines with J gene TRBJ2-1, with D perhaps TRBD1 (5 bases). Trimming removed 2 bases at V and 9 bases at J, with 14 bases between. The CDR3 has 14 residues. Germline loops: CDR1 MNHEY, CDR2 SVGAGI. The CDR3 region is CASSYGSGMAEQFF. The CDR3 DNA reads TGTGCCAGCAGTTACGGATCAGGGATGGCTGAGCAGTTCTTC.

This clone came up a few times. The chain joins TRBV6-1 to TRBJ2-7, with 9 nucleotides matching TRBD2. The CDR3 contains 14 residues. V lost 6 bases, J lost 6 bases, and 9 bases stayed unmatched. CDR1 and CDR2 from the germline V gene are MNHNS and SASEGT. CDR3: CASRNPGLAGEQYV. For the CDR3, the DNA is TGTGCCAGCAGAAATCCGGGACTAGCAGGCGAGCAGTACGTC.

This clone was recorded a few times. The chain joins TRBV4-1 to TRBJ2-6; 10 nucleotides agree with TRBD1. The CDR3 consists of 18 residues. CDR1 is MGHRA and CDR2 is YSYEKL in the germline V gene. The J segment lost 0 bases and the V segment lost 3 bases, leaving 5 bases of the junction unmatched. This CDR3 reads CASSHGGQGTSGANVLTF. The CDR3 DNA reads as TGCGCCAGCAGCCATGGGGGACAGGGGACCTCTGGGGCCAACGTCCTGACTTTC.

V usage is TRBV12-5 and J usage is TRBJ1-1; TRBD1 aligns across 7 bases. Trimming cost V 5 bases and J 8 bases; bases outside gene matches: 8. The germline CDR1 and CDR2 sequences are LGHNT and FRNRAP. This CDR3 has 13 residues. The CDR3 is CASGTSTGAEAFF. CDR3 nucleotides: TGTGCTAGTGGTACGTCAACAGGGGCGGAAGCTTTCTTT.

The gene calls are TRBV25-1 and TRBJ2-3, with TRBD2 identical over 7 bases. The ends lost 3 bases at V and 6 bases at J; junction bases unmatched: 6. The CDR3 runs to 14 residues. Looked up from germline, CDR1 is MGHDK and CDR2 is SYGVNS. The CDR3, as DNA: TGTGCCAGCAGTGATCTAATGGGGGGGGATACGCAGTATTTT. Amino acid sequence: CASSDLMGGDTQYF.

This clone was counted a few times. The CDR3 nucleotides read TGCGCCAGCAGCTTGGAGGGGAGGGGGGGCACTGAAGCTTTCTTT. It encodes CASSLEGRGGTEAFF. V gene TRBV5-1 combines with J gene TRBJ1-1; a weak D match, TRBD1 (6 bases). This CDR3 has 15 amino acids. Germline CDR1 SGHRS, CDR2 YFSETQ. Between the trimmed V and J ends, which lost 0 bases and 4 bases, there was a span of 13 bases.

J is TRBJ1-1 and V is TRBV9; 9 nucleotides align to TRBD1. The CDR3 runs 14 residues. The germline V gene encodes CDR1 SGDLS and CDR2 YYNGEE. Trimming removed 0 bases from V and 6 bases from J; junction bases left unmatched: 3. The CDR3 sequence is CASSVGTGGAEAFF. CDR3 in DNA: TGTGCCAGCAGCGTAGGTACAGGGGGCGCTGAAGCTTTCTTT.

The chain links TRBV7-9 to TRBJ2-1, with TRBD1 matching over 7 bases. The CDR3 has 14 amino acids. CDR1 SEHNR and CDR2 FQNEAQ come from the germline V gene (reference sequence). V shed 10 bases and J 4 bases; nucleotides not matched to a gene: 10. The CDR3 protein is CATEVGTAYNEQFF. The CDR3 DNA reads as TGTGCCACCGAGGTGGGGACAGCATACAATGAGCAGTTCTTC.

The V and J genes are TRBV5-1 and TRBJ2-7; 7 bases align to TRBD2. This CDR3 region has 17 residues. V was pared by 1 base and J by 0 bases, with 10 bases of the junction left unmatched. CDR1 is SGHRS, CDR2 YFSETQ, per germline. This CDR3 is CASSLNAGGGGSYEQYF. DNA of the CDR3: TGCGCCAGCAGCTTGAACGCAGGTGGCGGGGGCTCCTACGAGCAGTACTTC.

The chain couples TRBV4-3 to TRBJ2-1; TRBD2 matches 9 bases. Trimming at V came to 1 base and at J to 10 bases, leaving 14 bases not matched to a gene. The CDR3 runs 17 residues. Germline CDR1 reads LGHNA; CDR2 reads YSLEER. CDR3 in DNA: TGCGCCAGCAGCCAAGCGCTCTCGGCGGGGGGGCCGAGGGAGCAGTTCTTC. Residues: CASSQALSAGGPREQFF.

The chain has TRBV10-3 and TRBJ2-2, with TRBD2 matching over 9 bases. The CDR3 extends over 14 amino acids. Losses at the gene ends were 6 bases for V and 4 bases for J; bases not matched to a gene: 3. Germline V gene sequence: CDR1 ENHRY, CDR2 SYGVKD. This chain's CDR3 is CAIRTSGRTGELFF. The DNA of the CDR3 is TGTGCCATCAGGACTAGCGGCCGCACCGGGGAGCTGTTTTTT.